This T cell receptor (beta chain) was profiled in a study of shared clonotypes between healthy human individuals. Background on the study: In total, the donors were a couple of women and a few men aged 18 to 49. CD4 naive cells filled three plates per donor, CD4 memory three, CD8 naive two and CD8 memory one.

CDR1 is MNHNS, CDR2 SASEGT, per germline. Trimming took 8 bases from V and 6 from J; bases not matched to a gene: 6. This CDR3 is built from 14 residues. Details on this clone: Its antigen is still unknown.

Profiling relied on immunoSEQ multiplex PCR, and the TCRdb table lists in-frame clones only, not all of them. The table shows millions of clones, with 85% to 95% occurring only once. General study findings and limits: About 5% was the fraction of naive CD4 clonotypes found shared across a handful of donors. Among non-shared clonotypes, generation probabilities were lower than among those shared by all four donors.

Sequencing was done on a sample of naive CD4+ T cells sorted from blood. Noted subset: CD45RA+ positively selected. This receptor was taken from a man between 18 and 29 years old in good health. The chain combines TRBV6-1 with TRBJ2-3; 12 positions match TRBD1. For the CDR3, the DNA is TGTGCCAGCTCCGGGACAGGGGGCGGCGATACGCAGTATTTT. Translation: CASSGTGGGDTQYF.